These T cell receptor beta chains were read from a single sample in a study of response to subunit inactivated influenza vaccine. A single record per CDR3 protein comes from TCRdb applying MiXCR to the RT-PCR reads. The sample records a few hundred thousand distinct CDR3 sequences, over 9% being singletons. The data also belong to a second study, concerning T cells expressing NK-cell markers.

The sequencing used PBMCs from blood, collected on the day of vaccination. The source is a middle-aged man who received an inactivated influenza vaccine. Each CDR3 is given without its conserved first and last residue.

>TRBV20-1|TRBJ2-1
SARPSGGLYNEQF
>TRBV7-8|TRBJ2-3
ASAGPTTDTQY
>TRBV28|TRBJ1-3
ASSLGGAGGNTIY
>TRBV28|TRBJ2-2
ASSLSRPGELF
>TRBV7-8|TRBJ2-7
ASSLLRYSYEQY
>TRBV7-2|TRBJ2-3
ASSSQSGLSTDTQY
>TRBV29-1|TRBJ1-2
SVEGRPNYGYT
>TRBV4-2|TRBJ2-3
ASSHRPSTDTQY
>TRBV3-1|TRBJ2-7
ASSHDRGDHEQY
>TRBV5-1|TRBJ2-7
ASSLEARSSYEQY
>TRBV12-5|TRBJ2-5
ASAPAGRGEETQY
>TRBV18|TRBJ2-3
ASSRKLGGGEATN
>TRBV7-2|TRBJ2-1
ASSLVYGNSYNEQF
>TRBV12-3/TRBV12-4|TRBJ2-5
ASSLVTSGGADQETQY
>TRBV4-2|TRBJ2-3
ASSQAWALRGTDTQY
>TRBV11-2|TRBJ2-3
ASSPVRRGSTDTQY
>TRBV4-2|TRBJ1-1
ASSQDTGIIEAF
>TRBV20-1|TRBJ2-1
SARPTGNNEQF
>TRBV12-3/TRBV12-4|TRBJ2-1
ASSFFLTRENEQF
>TRBV27|TRBJ2-7
ASSPLSTGDWHEQY
>TRBV29-1|TRBJ2-7
SVGARAGAARVEQY
>TRBV24-1|TRBJ1-2
ATSESGQPNYGYT
>TRBV5-4|TRBJ1-5
ASSLVGTDNQPQH
>TRBV27|TRBJ2-2
ASSLSTSGRANTGELF
>TRBV7-8|TRBJ2-5
ASIRNLLTSRPPQETQY
>TRBV19|TRBJ2-1
ASPPWSSYNEQF
>TRBV6-2/TRBV6-3|TRBJ1-1
ASSDPPRTEAF
>TRBV5-1|TRBJ2-1
ASSLLGLVGPYNEQF
>TRBV25-1|TRBJ2-1
ASSDREQF
>TRBV3-1|TRBJ2-7
ASSQEPTGAEQY
>TRBV6-2/TRBV6-3|TRBJ2-1
ASSYSTHGTSYNEQF
>TRBV10-3|TRBJ2-3
AISGVSSTDTQY
>TRBV20-1|TRBJ2-1
SARSARGNEQF
>TRBV6-1|TRBJ1-6
ASKWDSPYSPLH
>TRBV27|TRBJ2-5
ASSTVGLRGETQY
>TRBV6-1|TRBJ1-1
ASTTDDDGEAF
>TRBV6-5|TRBJ2-7
ASSYSGQGHYEQY
>TRBV10-2|TRBJ2-4
ASSERRGQGGNIQY
>TRBV6-9|TRBJ2-7
ASSMPPGQTYYEQY
>TRBV10-2|TRBJ2-7
ASSPRGVAYEQY
>TRBV6-1|TRBJ2-1
ASSESGTTYNEQF
>TRBV20-1|TRBJ2-1
SARIAGGLNEQF
>TRBV5-1|TRBJ1-3
ASSSGTGSSGNTIY
>TRBV12-3/TRBV12-4|TRBJ1-2
ASSSDRVGGYT
>TRBV12-3/TRBV12-4|TRBJ2-3
ASSLMGLQGTQY
>TRBV6-5|TRBJ2-7
ASSFPTPSYEQY
>TRBV24-1|TRBJ2-5
ATSDLNEETQY
>TRBV29-1|TRBJ2-7
SVRTRQPSYEQY
>TRBV28|TRBJ1-1
ASGPGHGGTEAF
>TRBV7-2|TRBJ2-1
ASSPRQGPGEQF
>TRBV27|TRBJ2-7
ASSFRLAYEQY
>TRBV18|TRBJ2-1
ASSPPRLTSGGPYNEQF
>TRBV20-1|TRBJ1-6
SARGTLSSYNSPLH
>TRBV4-1|TRBJ2-2
ASSQSGHTNTGELF
>TRBV5-1|TRBJ2-7
ASREGAWDYEQY
>TRBV2|TRBJ2-2
ASFRHTGELF
>TRBV27|TRBJ1-6
ASSLSAGTNSPLH